The rows below give T cell receptor beta chains drawn from one sample of a study of Ad26.COV2.S vaccination and SARS-CoV-2 variants. TCRdb's copy holds only in-frame clones and misses some; the assay was immunoSEQ multiplex PCR. The data hold over 110,000 clones, with about nine tenths observed a single time. Source: peripheral blood, taken after recovery from COVID-19. The receptors were gathered from a human donor who had recovered from COVID-19. CDR3s include the opening cysteine and the closing phenylalanine or tryptophan. The D gene is left open where the match is weak. The size field is filled for only some rows; it gives once, few, many or a size class.

V gene,clone size,D gene,J gene,CDR3 DNA,CDR3 protein
TRBV9,once,NA,TRBJ1-3,TGTGCCAGCAGCGTGGAGGGGACCTCTGGAAACACCATATATTTT,CASSVEGTSGNTIYF
TRBV4-3,NA,NA,TRBJ2-7,TGCGCCAGCAGCCAAGGGTGGGCAGGGGGGACCTACGAGCAGTACTTC,CASSQGWAGGTYEQYF
TRBV11-3,NA,NA,TRBJ1-5,TGTGCCAGCAGCCTAGCCGTGGGGTTAAATCAGCCCCAGCATTTT,CASSLAVGLNQPQHF
TRBV11-2,NA,NA,TRBJ1-1,TGTGCCAGCAGCGCAAATTCAGGAGGGGACGGCACTGAAGCTTTCTTT,CASSANSGGDGTEAFF
TRBV7-9,NA,TRBD1,TRBJ2-7,TGTGCCAGCAGCGACAGGGCGTACGAGCAGTACTTC,CASSDRAYEQYF
TRBV7-9,NA,NA,TRBJ2-2,TGTGCCAGCAGCTTAGGTCCCAGCTACACCGGGGAGCTGTTTTTT,CASSLGPSYTGELFF
TRBV4-3,NA,TRBD1,TRBJ1-6,TGCGCCAGCAGCCAAGGGGACAGGGGGCCTTCACCCCTCCACTTT,CASSQGDRGPSPLHF
TRBV4-3,NA,TRBD2,TRBJ2-2,TGCGCCAGCAGCCAAGTATCTTGGGGACTAGACGGGGAGCTGTTTTTT,CASSQVSWGLDGELFF
TRBV3-1/TRBV3-2,NA,NA,TRBJ1-2,TGTGCCAGCAGCCAAGAGCCACAGGCCAAGTATGGCTACACCTTC,CASSQEPQAKYGYTF
TRBV5-1,NA,TRBD1,TRBJ2-1,TGCGCCAGCAGCTCATCCGGGACAGGGCGTCACTTATCCTACAATGAGCAGTTCTTC,CASSSSGTGRHLSYNEQFF
TRBV16,few,NA,TRBJ1-5,TGTGCCAGCAGCCAAGGCGTCAGCAATCAGCCCCAGCATTTT,CASSQGVSNQPQHF
TRBV6-5,NA,TRBD1,TRBJ2-5,TGTGCCAGCAGGTTGGGACAGTATCAAGAGACCCAGTACTTC,CASRLGQYQETQYF
TRBV7-2,many,TRBD1,TRBJ1-1,TGTGCCAGCAGCTTAGGCGGAGGACAGGGGCTATTGAACACTGAAGCTTTCTTT,CASSLGGGQGLLNTEAFF
TRBV7-8,NA,NA,TRBJ2-2,TGTGCCAGCAGCTTTCAGGGCGCCACCGGGGAGCTGTTTTTT,CASSFQGATGELFF
TRBV6-6,NA,NA,TRBJ2-5,TGTGCCAGCAGTTACTCAGGGCTCCGTGAGGAGACCCAGTACTTC,CASSYSGLREETQYF
TRBV28,NA,NA,TRBJ1-1,TGTGCCAGCAGGCGGGCGGGCGACACTGAAGCTTTCTTT,CASRRAGDTEAFF
TRBV4-1,NA,TRBD2,TRBJ2-5,TGCGCCAGCAGCCTAGCGGGGGGAAGGGAGACCCAGTACTTC,CASSLAGGRETQYF
TRBV15,NA,NA,TRBJ1-6,TGTGCCACCAGCAGAGGAAGGTCAGCCGTTGGGTCACCCCTCCACTTT,CATSRGRSAVGSPLHF
TRBV7-2,NA,NA,TRBJ2-5,TGTGCCAGCAGCTTAGCGGGGGCCTGGGAGACCCAGTACTTC,CASSLAGAWETQYF
TRBV30,NA,NA,TRBJ1-1,TGTGCCTGGAGTGAGGGACAGAACACTGAAGCTTTCTTT,CAWSEGQNTEAFF
TRBV5-1,once,TRBD2,TRBJ2-2,TGCGCCAGCAGTTCGGGGGGGCCGGGGAACACCGGGGAGCTGTTTTTT,CASSSGGPGNTGELFF
TRBV27,NA,TRBD2,TRBJ2-7,TGTGCCAGCAGACGCGGACTAGCGGGGGGCTTCTCCTACGAGCAGTACTTC,CASRRGLAGGFSYEQYF
TRBV30,NA,TRBD1,TRBJ2-7,TGTGCCTGGAGTGGGGGACAGTACTACGAGCAGTACTTC,CAWSGGQYYEQYF
TRBV7-9,NA,NA,TRBJ2-4,TGTGCCAGCGCGGACGGCCTCCTAGCCAAAAACATTCAGTACTTC,CASADGLLAKNIQYF
TRBV3-1/TRBV3-2,NA,NA,TRBJ2-6,TGTGCCAGCAGCCCAAGAGAAGGGTCTGGGGCCAACGTCCTGACTTTC,CASSPREGSGANVLTF
TRBV28,NA,NA,TRBJ1-6,TGTGCCAGCAGCCCGGGGAGCTCCTATAATTCACCCCTCCACTTT,CASSPGSSYNSPLHF
TRBV4-1,NA,TRBD1,TRBJ1-6,TGCGCCAGCAGCCAAATGACAGGGCACTACTATAATTCACCCCTCCACTTT,CASSQMTGHYYNSPLHF
TRBV24-1,NA,TRBD1,TRBJ1-5,TGTGCCACCAGTGATGCTACAGGGGTAGCGGATCAGCCCCAGCATTTT,CATSDATGVADQPQHF
TRBV7-9,NA,NA,TRBJ1-1,TGTGCCAGCAGCTTAGTCGCAGGGGAGGGCGAGGACACTGAAGCTTTCTTT,CASSLVAGEGEDTEAFF
TRBV3-1/TRBV3-2,NA,TRBD1,TRBJ1-5,TGTGCCAGCAGCCACGGACAGGGGGCGGGTCAGCCCCAGCATTTT,CASSHGQGAGQPQHF